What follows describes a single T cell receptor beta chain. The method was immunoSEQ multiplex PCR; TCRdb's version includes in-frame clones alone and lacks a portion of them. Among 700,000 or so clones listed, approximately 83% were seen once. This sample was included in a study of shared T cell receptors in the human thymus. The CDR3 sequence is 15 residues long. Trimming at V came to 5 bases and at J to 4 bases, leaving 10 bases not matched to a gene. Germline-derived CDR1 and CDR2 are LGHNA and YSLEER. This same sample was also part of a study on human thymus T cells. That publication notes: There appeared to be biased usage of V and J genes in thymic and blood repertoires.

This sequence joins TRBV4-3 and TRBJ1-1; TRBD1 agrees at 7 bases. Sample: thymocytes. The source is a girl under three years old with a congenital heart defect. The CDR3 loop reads CASSSRKGGVTEAFF. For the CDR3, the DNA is TGCGCCAGCAGCTCAAGGAAAGGGGGCGTCACTGAAGCTTTCTTT.